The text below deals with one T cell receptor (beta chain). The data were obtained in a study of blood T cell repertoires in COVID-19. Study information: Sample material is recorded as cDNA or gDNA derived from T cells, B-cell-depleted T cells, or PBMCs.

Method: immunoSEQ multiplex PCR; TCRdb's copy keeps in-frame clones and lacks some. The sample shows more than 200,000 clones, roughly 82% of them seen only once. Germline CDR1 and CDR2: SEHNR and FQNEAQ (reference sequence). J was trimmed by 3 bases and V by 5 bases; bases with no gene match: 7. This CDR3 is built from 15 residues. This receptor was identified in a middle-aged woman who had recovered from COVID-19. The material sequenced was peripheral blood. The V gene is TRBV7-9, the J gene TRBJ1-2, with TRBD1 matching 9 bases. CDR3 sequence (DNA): TGTGCCAGCAGCCCCGGACAGGGGCCTTACTATGGCTACACCTTC. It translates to CASSPGQGPYYGYTF.